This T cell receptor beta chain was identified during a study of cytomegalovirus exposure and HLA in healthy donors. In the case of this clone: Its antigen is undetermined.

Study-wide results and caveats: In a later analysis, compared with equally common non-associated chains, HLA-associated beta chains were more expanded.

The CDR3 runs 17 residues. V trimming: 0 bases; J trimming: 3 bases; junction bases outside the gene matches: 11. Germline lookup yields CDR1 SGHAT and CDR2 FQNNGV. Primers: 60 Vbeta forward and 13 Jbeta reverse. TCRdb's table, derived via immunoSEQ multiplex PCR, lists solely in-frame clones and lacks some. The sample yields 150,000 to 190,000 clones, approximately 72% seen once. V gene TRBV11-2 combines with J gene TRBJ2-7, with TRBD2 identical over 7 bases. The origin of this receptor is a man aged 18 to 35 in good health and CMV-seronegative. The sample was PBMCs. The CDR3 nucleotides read TGTGCCAGCAGCTTAGAACAAAGGCGGGGGACCATCTACGAGCAGTACTTC. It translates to CASSLEQRRGTIYEQYF.